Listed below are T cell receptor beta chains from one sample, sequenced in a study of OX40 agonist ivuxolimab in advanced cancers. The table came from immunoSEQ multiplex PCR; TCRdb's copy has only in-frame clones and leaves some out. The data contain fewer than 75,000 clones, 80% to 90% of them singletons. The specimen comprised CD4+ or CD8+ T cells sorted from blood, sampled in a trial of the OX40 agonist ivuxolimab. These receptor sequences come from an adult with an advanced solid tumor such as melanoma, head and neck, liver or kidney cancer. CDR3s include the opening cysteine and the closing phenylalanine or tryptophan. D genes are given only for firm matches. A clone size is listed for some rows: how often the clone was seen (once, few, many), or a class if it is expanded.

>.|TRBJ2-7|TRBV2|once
TGTGCCAGCAGTGATATGTCTACAGGGACCGACGAGCAGTACTTC
CASSDMSTGTDEQYF
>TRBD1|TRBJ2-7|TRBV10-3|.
TGTGCCATCAGTGGACAGGGGTCCGAGCAGTACTTC
CAISGQGSEQYF
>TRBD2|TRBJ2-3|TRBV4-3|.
TGCGCCAGCAGGCCCCGACTAGCTTCGGGAGATACGCAGTATTTT
CASRPRLASGDTQYF
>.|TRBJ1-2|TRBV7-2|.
TGTGCCAGCAGCTTAGTCCAGGATCGAGGCTACACCTTC
CASSLVQDRGYTF
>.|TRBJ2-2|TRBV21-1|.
TGTGCCAGCAGCACCCAAAGTGGCAACCCGAACACCGGGGAGCTGTTTTTT
CASSTQSGNPNTGELFF
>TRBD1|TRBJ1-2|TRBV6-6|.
TGTGCCAGCAGTTACCCGGAACAGGGGAACTATGGCTACACCTTC
CASSYPEQGNYGYTF
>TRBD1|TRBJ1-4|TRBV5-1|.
TGCGCCAGCAGAGCCACGGGACAGCCTAATGAAAAACTGTTTTTT
CASRATGQPNEKLFF
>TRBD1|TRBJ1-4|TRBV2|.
TGTGCCAGCAGCTCCGACAGGGGGCCTGAAAAACTGTTTTTT
CASSSDRGPEKLFF
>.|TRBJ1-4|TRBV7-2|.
TGTGCCAGCAGCCCGCGAGGGAGGGGTAATGAAAAACTGTTTTTT
CASSPRGRGNEKLFF
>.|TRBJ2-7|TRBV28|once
TGTGCCAGCAGACCAGCAGTGGTGGAAAGGCAGTACTTC
CASRPAVVERQYF
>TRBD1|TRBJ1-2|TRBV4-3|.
TGCGCCAGCAGCCCAAACAAACCGGGACAGGGGGGAGGCTACACCTTC
CASSPNKPGQGGGYTF
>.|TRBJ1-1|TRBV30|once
TGTGCCTGGGCAGGGGATAGCACTGAAGCTTTCTTT
CAWAGDSTEAFF
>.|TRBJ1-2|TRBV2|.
TGTGCCAGCAGTGAAATGGGGGGGAACTCTAACTATGGCTACACCTTC
CASSEMGGNSNYGYTF
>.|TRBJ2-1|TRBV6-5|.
TGTGCCAGCAGTTACGATTTTGACACTGAGCAGTTCTTC
CASSYDFDTEQFF
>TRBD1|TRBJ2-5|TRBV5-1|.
TGCGCCAGCAGCTTGAGGGCGGGACAGGAAAAGACCCAGTACTTC
CASSLRAGQEKTQYF
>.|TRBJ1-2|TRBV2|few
TGTGCCAGCAGGATTAATCTCTATGGCTACACCTTC
CASRINLYGYTF
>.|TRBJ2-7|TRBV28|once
TGTGCCAGCAGTCTTTCCGGCTACGAGCAGTACTTC
CASSLSGYEQYF
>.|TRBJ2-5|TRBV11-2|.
TGTGCCAGCAGCGCGGGGGCAGGGACGGAGACCCAGTACTTC
CASSAGAGTETQYF
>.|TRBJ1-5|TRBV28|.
TGTGCCAGCTCGACTAGGCAGGACAATCAGCCCCAGCATTTT
CASSTRQDNQPQHF
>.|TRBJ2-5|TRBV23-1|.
TGCGCCAGCAGTTTGGACAGAGGAGAGACCCAGTACTTC
CASSLDRGETQYF
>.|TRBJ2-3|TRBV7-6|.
TGTGCCAGCAGCCCCCAAGAGCGGGTCACAGATACGCAGTATTTT
CASSPQERVTDTQYF
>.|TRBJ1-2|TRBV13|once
TGTGCCAGCAGCTCCGGGAGGGGGGACGCTAACTATGGCTACACCTTC
CASSSGRGDANYGYTF
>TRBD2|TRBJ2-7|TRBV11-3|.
TGTGCCAGCAGCTTAAACCCGGGGGGGGAACAGTACTTC
CASSLNPGGEQYF
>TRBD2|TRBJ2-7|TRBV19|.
TGTGCCAGTAGTACCCAGCGGGACCCCTACGAGCAGTACTTC
CASSTQRDPYEQYF
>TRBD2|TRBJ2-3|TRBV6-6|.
TGTGCCAGCAGTCAACTAGCGCAAGCAGATACGCAGTATTTT
CASSQLAQADTQYF
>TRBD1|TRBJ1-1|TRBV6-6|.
TGTGCCAGCAGTTACCGGGGACAGGGGGACACTGAAGCTTTCTTT
CASSYRGQGDTEAFF
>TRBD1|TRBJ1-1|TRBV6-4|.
TGTGCCAGCAGTGCCCAGACAGGGTTGGAGGCTTTCTTT
CASSAQTGLEAFF
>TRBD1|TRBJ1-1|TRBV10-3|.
TGTGCCATCAGTGAGTCTTCGGACAGGGGATGGGCTGAAGCTTTCTTT
CAISESSDRGWAEAFF
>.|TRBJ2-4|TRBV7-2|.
TGTGCCAGCAGCTATATGGTTGCGGGGCCCTTCGGGAACATTCAGTACTTC
CASSYMVAGPFGNIQYF
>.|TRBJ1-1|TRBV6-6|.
TGTGCCAGCAGTTACGCAGCATACGGAGACACTGAAGCTTTCTTT
CASSYAAYGDTEAFF
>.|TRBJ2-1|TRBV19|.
TGTGCCAGTAGTATTCGCAGGGCAGGCAATGAGCAGTTCTTC
CASSIRRAGNEQFF
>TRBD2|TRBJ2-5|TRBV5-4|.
TGTGCCAGCAGCTTGGGACTAGCGGGAGAGACCCAGTACTTC
CASSLGLAGETQYF
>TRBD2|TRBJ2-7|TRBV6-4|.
TGTGCCAGCAGTGACAGTAAAGGACTAGCGGGAGCCTACGAGCAGTACTTC
CASSDSKGLAGAYEQYF
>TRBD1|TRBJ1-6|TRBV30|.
TGTGCCTGGAGTCGACAGGGAAATTCACCCCTCCACTTT
CAWSRQGNSPLHF
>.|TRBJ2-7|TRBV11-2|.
TGTGCCAGCAGCCCTACAGACTACGAGCAGTACTTC
CASSPTDYEQYF
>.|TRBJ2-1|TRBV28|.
TGTGCCAGCAGCCCCTTCCGGGAGCAGGTCCGCGGTGGGGAGCAGTTCTTC
CASSPFREQVRGGEQFF
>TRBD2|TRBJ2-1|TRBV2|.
TGTGCCAGCAGCACCGCGGGACTAGCCTACAATGAGCAGTTCTTC
CASSTAGLAYNEQFF
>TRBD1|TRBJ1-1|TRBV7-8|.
TGTGCCAGCAGCTTAGTAGTTACAGGGGGCACTGAAGCTTTCTTT
CASSLVVTGGTEAFF
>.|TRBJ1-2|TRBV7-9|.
TGTGCCAGCAGCTTGACGGACGATTTGGTCTATGGCTACACCTTC
CASSLTDDLVYGYTF
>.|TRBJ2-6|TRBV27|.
TGTGCCAGCAGTTGGGGCACTGGGGCCAACGTCCTGACTTTC
CASSWGTGANVLTF